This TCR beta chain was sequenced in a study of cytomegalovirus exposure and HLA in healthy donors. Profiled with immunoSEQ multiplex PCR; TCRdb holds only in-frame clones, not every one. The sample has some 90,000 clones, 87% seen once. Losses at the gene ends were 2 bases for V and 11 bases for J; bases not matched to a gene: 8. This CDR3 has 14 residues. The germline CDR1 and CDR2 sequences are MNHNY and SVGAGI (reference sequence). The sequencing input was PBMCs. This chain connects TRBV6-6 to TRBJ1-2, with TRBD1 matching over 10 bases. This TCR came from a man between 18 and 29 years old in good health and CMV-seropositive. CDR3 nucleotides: TGTGCCAGCAGTTACCCGGGACAGGGGAAGTCATACACCTTC. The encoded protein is CASSYPGQGKSYTF.